Listed below are T cell receptor beta chains from one sample, sequenced in a study of CD8+CD57+ T cells in acquired aplastic anemia. TCRdb reprocessed the reads via MiXCR and lists one record per CDR3 protein. The sample records more than 100,000 distinct CDR3 sequences, around 48% being singletons. Sequencing used sorted CD4+, CD8+, or CD8+CD57+ T cells (not recorded which) from PBMCs. The receptor set was obtained from a human donor in good health, serving as a control. Both conserved end residues are part of each CDR3. The size entry is marked missing in some rows and otherwise reads once, few, many or a size class.

V	size	J	CDR3
TRBV7-2	many	TRBJ2-5	CASSSDRGGETQYF
TRBV19	-	TRBJ2-7	CASSLTGDEQYF
TRBV20-1	once	TRBJ1-2	CSARERGGFSGGYTF
TRBV4-1	-	TRBJ1-2	CASRGETYYGYTF
TRBV15	-	TRBJ1-6	CATSRELDRGNSPLHF
TRBV24-1	-	TRBJ1-5	CATSDSNGVGPQHF
TRBV5-1	-	TRBJ1-2	CASSRTETDYGYTF
TRBV10-3	few	TRBJ2-1	CAIRGLAGASYNEQFF
TRBV13	few	TRBJ2-6	CASSFYQGGPGANVLTF
TRBV6-1	many	TRBJ1-1	CASSEGRRMNTEAFF
TRBV2	-	TRBJ2-5	CASSGRKETQYF
TRBV11-2	-	TRBJ2-7	CASSLRDISYEQYF
TRBV25-1	once	TRBJ2-7	CASSAGLAGSPTYEQYF
TRBV7-9	-	TRBJ1-1	CASSLRQFEAFF
TRBV20-1	-	TRBJ2-7	CSADSASSLSYEQYF
TRBV4-2	many	TRBJ2-2	CASSQDWSSDTGELFF
TRBV2	-	TRBJ2-7	CASSQQGNYEQYF
TRBV10-3	few	TRBJ2-2	CGIRGSFANTGELFF
TRBV6-1	many	TRBJ1-4	CPEGVAAKNEKLFF
TRBV11-2	-	TRBJ1-3	CASSLIGTPGLGNTIYF
TRBV3-1	-	TRBJ1-2	CASSRDTNHGYTF
TRBV19	many	TRBJ2-3	CASSIGGRTDTQYF
TRBV10-3	-	TRBJ1-6	CAISDHGEANSPLHF
TRBV19	many	TRBJ1-2	CASSIFRVTYGYTF
TRBV11-1	once	TRBJ2-3	CASSLAGGARDTQYF
TRBV27	-	TRBJ2-2	CASRTFGTVNTGELFF
TRBV29-1	few	TRBJ2-5	CSVDRGMVETQYF
TRBV19	-	TRBJ2-3	CASSILRRQGGTDTQYF
TRBV7-8	-	TRBJ1-5	CASSLDGSGNQPQHF
TRBV7-7	many	TRBJ2-5	CASSPLTATSGGALETQYF
TRBV7-3	-	TRBJ1-1	CASSRTGSGTEAFF
TRBV20-1	many	TRBJ2-1	CSARTGSGGHNEQFF
TRBV11-2	-	TRBJ2-1	CASSSPSGGVNEQFF
TRBV10-3	once	TRBJ2-7	CAIRGAYEQYF
TRBV15	-	TRBJ2-3	CATSGGADTQYF
TRBV7-6	-	TRBJ2-5	CAVSGGGQETQYF
TRBV30	-	TRBJ1-4	CAWSSDRGLFEKLFF
TRBV10-3	once	TRBJ1-4	CAISESKGAGEKLFF
TRBV19	few	TRBJ2-1	CASSYGGRNEQFF
TRBV11-2	-	TRBJ1-2	CASSPPVMDSSYGYTF
TRBV3-1	many	TRBJ1-3	CASSLQSGNTIYF
TRBV5-1	many	TRBJ1-2	CASSLVGEGYGYTF
TRBV7-2	-	TRBJ2-2	CASSLAGQGAGGELFF
TRBV2	-	TRBJ1-4	CASSRDRGERNEKLFF
TRBV7-9	-	TRBJ2-7	CASSRGGPYEQYF
TRBV20-1	many	TRBJ1-5	CSARVGRGSSNQPQHF
TRBV7-7	-	TRBJ2-2	CASSLERNTGELFF
TRBV11-2	many	TRBJ1-2	CASSLRSYGYTF
TRBV7-2	-	TRBJ1-1	CASSTGQGRAFF
TRBV19	few	TRBJ1-6	CASSTASNSPLHF
TRBV3-1	-	TRBJ2-1	CASSQAIGFDTNNEQFF
TRBV29-1	-	TRBJ2-5	CSGATFQETQYF
TRBV7-4	-	TRBJ1-5	CASSLQVSWDQPQHF
TRBV20-1	-	TRBJ1-2	CSASLTGGRDGYTF
TRBV29-1	-	TRBJ2-7	CSVETSGGGFYEQYF